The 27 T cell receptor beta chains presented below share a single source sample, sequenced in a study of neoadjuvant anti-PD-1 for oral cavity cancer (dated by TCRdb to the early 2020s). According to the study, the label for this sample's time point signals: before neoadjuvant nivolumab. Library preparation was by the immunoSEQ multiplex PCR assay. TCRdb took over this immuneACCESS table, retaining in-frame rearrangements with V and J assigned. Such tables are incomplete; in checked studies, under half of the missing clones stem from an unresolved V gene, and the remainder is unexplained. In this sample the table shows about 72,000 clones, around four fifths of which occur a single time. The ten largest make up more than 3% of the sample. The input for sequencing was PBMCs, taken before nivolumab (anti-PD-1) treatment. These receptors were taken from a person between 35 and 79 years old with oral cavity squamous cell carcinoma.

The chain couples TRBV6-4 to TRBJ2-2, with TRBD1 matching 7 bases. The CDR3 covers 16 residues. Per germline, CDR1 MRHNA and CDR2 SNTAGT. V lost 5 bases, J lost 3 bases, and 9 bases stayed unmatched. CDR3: CASSPSDRADTGELFF. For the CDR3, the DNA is TGTGCCAGCAGTCCCAGCGACAGGGCGGACACCGGGGAGCTGTTTTTT.

The CDR3 DNA sequence: TGTGCCACCATGAGGGAGGGTGGCGTTTCCTACGAGCAGTACTTC. It codes for CATMREGGVSYEQYF. The chain is built from TRBV10-3 and TRBJ2-7; 7 nucleotides align to TRBD2. CDR1 and CDR2 from the germline V gene are ENHRY and SYGVKD. The CDR3 runs to 15 residues. With 10 bases clipped from V and 1 base from J, the junction kept 13 bases outside the gene matches.

DNA of the CDR3: TGCGCCAGCAGCCTTGTCCCGGGACTAGCACGTGAGACCCAGTACTTC. Protein sequence: CASSLVPGLARETQYF. The chain is built from TRBV4-1 and TRBJ2-5; 9 nucleotides match TRBD2. With V trimmed by 4 bases and J by 5 bases, 11 bases remained unmatched. Germline V lookup: CDR1 MGHRA, CDR2 YSYEKL. This CDR3 is 16 amino acids long.

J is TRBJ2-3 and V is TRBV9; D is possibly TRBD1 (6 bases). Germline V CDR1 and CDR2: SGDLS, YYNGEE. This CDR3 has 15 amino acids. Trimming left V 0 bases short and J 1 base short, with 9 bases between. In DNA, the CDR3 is TGTGCCAGCAGCGTAGAGCGACAGGGCACAGATACGCAGTATTTT. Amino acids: CASSVERQGTDTQYF.

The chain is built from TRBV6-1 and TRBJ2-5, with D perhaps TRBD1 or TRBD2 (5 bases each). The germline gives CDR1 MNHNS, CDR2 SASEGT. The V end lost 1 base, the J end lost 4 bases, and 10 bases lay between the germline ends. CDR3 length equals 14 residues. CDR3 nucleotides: TGTGCCAGCAGTGAAGAAGGGACCCCAGAGACCCAGTACTTC. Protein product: CASSEEGTPETQYF.

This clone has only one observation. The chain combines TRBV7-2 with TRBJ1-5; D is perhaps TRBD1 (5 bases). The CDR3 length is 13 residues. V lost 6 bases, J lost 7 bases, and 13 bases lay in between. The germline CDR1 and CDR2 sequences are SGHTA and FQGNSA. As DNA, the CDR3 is TGTGCCAGCAGTTCTCAGGGTCGACAGCCCCAGCATTTT. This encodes CASSSQGRQPQHF.

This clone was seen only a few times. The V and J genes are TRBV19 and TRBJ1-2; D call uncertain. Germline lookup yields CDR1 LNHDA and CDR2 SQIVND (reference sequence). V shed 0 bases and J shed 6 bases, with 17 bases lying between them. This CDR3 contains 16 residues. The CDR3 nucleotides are TGTGCCAGTAGTATAGATGGTGGGTTCGGTGGTAATGGCTACACCTTC. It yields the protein CASSIDGGFGGNGYTF.

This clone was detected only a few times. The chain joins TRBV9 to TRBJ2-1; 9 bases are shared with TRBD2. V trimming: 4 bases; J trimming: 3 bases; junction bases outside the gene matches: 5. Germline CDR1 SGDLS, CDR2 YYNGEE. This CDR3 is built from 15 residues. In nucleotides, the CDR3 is TGTGCCAGCAGCCCGGGACTAGCCCTCTACAATGAGCAGTTCTTC. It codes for CASSPGLALYNEQFF.

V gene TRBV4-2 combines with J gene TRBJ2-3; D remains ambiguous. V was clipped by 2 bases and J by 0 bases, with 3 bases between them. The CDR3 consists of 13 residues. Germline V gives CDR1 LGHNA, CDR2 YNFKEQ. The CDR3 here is CASSQPSTDTQYF. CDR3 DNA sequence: TGTGCCAGCAGCCAACCTAGCACAGATACGCAGTATTTT.

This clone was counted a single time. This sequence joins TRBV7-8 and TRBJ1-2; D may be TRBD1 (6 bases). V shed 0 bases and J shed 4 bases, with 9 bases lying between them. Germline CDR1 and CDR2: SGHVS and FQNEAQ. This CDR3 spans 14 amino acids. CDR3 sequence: CASSLAQGTYGYTF. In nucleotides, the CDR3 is TGTGCCAGCAGCTTAGCGCAGGGGACCTATGGCTACACCTTC. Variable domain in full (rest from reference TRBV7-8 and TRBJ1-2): GAGVSQSPRYKVAKRGQDVALRCDPISGHVSLFWYQQALGQGPEFLTYFQNEAQLDKSGLPSDRFFAERPEGSVSTLKIQRTQQEDSAVYLCASSLAQGTYGYTFGSGTRLTVV.

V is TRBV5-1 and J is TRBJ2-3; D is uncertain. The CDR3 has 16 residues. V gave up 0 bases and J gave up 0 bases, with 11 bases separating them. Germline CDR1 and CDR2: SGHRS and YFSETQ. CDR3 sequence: CASSLATGPSTDTQYF. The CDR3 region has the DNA TGCGCCAGCAGCTTGGCCACCGGGCCTAGCACAGATACGCAGTATTTT.

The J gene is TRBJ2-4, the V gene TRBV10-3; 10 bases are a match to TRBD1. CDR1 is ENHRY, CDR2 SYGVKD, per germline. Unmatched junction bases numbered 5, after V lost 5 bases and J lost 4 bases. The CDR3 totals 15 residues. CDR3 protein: CAISMGDRGKNIQYF. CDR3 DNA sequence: TGTGCCATCAGTATGGGGGACAGGGGTAAAAACATTCAGTACTTC.

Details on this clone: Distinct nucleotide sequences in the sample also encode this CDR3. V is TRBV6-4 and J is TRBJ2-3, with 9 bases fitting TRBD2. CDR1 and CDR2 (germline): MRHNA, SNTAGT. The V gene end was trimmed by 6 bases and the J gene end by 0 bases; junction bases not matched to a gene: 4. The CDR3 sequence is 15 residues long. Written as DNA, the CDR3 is TGTGCCAGCAGGGAGCGGGGGGCAAGCACAGATACGCAGTATTTT. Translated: CASRERGASTDTQYF.

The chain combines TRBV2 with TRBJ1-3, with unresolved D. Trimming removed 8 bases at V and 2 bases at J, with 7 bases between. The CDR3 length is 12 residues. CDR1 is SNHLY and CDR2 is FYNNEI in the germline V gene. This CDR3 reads CASQGAGNTIYF. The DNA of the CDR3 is TGTGCCAGCCAAGGAGCTGGAAACACCATATATTTT.

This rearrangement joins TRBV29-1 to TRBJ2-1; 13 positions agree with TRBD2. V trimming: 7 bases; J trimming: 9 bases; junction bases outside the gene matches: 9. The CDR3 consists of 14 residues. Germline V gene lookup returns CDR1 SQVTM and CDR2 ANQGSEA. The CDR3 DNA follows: TGCAGCGGGGGACTAGCGGGACTCGGCAGTGAGCAGTTCTTC. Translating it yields CSGGLAGLGSEQFF.

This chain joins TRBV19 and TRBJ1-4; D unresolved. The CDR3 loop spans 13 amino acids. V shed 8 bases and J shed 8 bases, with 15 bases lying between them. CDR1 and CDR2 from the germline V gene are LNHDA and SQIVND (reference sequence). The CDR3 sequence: CASVANSREKLFF. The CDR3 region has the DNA TGTGCCAGTGTCGCGAATTCGAGGGAAAAACTGTTTTTT.

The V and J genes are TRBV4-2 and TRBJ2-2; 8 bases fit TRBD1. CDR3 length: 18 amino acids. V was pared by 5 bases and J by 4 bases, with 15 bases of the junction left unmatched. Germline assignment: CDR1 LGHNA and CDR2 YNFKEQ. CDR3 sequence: CASSTRTGIGRFTGELFF. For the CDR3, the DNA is TGTGCCAGCAGCACCCGGACAGGGATCGGTCGTTTCACCGGGGAGCTGTTTTTT.

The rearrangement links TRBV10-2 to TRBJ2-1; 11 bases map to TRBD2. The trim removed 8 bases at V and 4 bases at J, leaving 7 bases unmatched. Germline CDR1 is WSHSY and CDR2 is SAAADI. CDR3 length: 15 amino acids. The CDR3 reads CASRELAGAYNEQFF. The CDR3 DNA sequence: TGCGCCAGCCGAGAACTAGCGGGGGCATACAATGAGCAGTTCTTC.

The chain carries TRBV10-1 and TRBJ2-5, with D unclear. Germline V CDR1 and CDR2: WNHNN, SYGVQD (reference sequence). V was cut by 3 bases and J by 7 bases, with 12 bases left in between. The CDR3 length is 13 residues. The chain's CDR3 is CASSDSPVGTQYF. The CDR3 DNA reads TGCGCCAGCAGTGATTCTCCAGTAGGGACCCAGTACTTC.

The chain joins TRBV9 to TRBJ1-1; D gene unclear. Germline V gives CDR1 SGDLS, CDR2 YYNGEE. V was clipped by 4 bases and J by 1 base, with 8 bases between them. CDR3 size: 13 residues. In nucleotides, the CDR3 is TGTGCCAGCAGCTTACGACAGAACACTGAAGCTTTCTTT. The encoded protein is CASSLRQNTEAFF.

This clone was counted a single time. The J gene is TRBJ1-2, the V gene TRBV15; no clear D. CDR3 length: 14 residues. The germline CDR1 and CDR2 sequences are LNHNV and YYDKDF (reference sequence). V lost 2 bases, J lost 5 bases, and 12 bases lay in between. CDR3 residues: CATSRPTAFYGYTF. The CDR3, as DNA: TGTGCCACCAGCAGACCCACAGCCTTTTATGGCTACACCTTC.

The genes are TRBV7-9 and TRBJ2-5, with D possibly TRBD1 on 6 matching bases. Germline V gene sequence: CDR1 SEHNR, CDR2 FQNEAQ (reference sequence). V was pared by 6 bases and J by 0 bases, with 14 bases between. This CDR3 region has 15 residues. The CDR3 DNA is TGTGCCAGCAGGAGTAGGACAGACTACCAAGAGACCCAGTACTTC. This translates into CASRSRTDYQETQYF.

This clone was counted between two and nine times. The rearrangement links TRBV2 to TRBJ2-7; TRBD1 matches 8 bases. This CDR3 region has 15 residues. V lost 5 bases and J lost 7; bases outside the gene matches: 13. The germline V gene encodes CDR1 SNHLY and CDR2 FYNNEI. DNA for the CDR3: TGTGCCAGCAGTCAACAGGGGGAGACTTCGGGAGAGCAGTACTTC. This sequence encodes CASSQQGETSGEQYF.

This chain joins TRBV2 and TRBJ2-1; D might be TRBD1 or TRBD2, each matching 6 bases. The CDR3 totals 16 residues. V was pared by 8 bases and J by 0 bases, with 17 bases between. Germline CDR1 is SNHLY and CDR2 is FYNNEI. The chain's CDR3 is CASLPGANPSYNEQFF. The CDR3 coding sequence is TGTGCCAGCCTTCCGGGGGCCAATCCCTCCTACAATGAGCAGTTCTTC.

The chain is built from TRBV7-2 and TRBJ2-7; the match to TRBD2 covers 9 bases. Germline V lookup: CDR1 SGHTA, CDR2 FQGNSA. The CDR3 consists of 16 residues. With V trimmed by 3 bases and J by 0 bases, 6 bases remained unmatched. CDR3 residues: CASSFSVAGVSYEQYF. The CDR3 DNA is TGTGCCAGCAGCTTTTCGGTAGCGGGGGTCTCCTACGAGCAGTACTTC.

The CDR3: CASSQDTTGRNEKLFF. DNA of the CDR3: TGTGCCAGCAGCCAAGATACGACAGGGAGAAATGAAAAACTGTTTTTT. The rearrangement joins TRBV4-2 to TRBJ1-4; 7 positions agree with TRBD1. This CDR3 region has 16 residues. The ends lost 0 bases at V and 5 bases at J; junction bases unmatched: 6. The germline V gene has CDR1 LGHNA and CDR2 YNFKEQ.

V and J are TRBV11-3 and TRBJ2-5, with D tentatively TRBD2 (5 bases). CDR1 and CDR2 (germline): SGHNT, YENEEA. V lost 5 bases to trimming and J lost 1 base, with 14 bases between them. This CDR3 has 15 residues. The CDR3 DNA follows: TGTGCCAGCAGCCGGGGTGGGGTGTCCCAAGAGACCCAGTACTTC. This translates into CASSRGGVSQETQYF.